This paragraph covers one T cell receptor (beta chain) sequence. The data originate from a study of blood T cell repertoires in COVID-19. Study-wide background: COVID-19 samples collected from the United States, Italy and Spain covered acute and convalescent phases. T cells, B-cell-depleted T cells, or PBMCs supplied cDNA or gDNA.

Using immunoSEQ multiplex PCR, the repertoire was profiled, and TCRdb retains in-frame clones only, with some absent. Of about 42,000 clones detected, almost 80% appear once; the ten largest clones hold approximately 30%. The CDR3 runs to 19 residues. The J segment lost 1 base and the V segment lost 5 bases, leaving 10 bases of the junction unmatched. Germline CDR1 SGHDT, CDR2 YYEEEE. The rearrangement joins TRBV5-6 to TRBJ2-2, with TRBD2 identical over 14 bases. Specimen: peripheral blood. This TCR was sampled from an elderly woman with acute or convalescent COVID-19. CDR3 in DNA: TGTGCCAGCAGTACTGGGACTAGCGGGAGTATAAGGAACACCGGGGAGCTGTTTTTT. Translating gives CASSTGTSGSIRNTGELFF.